Listed below are T cell receptor beta chains from one sample, sequenced in a study of blood T cells in healthy people across ages. TCRdb recomputed calls from the 5' RACE reads with MiXCR, one row per CDR3 protein. This table has some 1.6 million distinct CDR3 sequences, roughly 32% appearing once. Sample: blood. The source is a woman aged 25-40 years in good health. CDR3s include the opening cysteine and the closing phenylalanine or tryptophan. A D gene is named only where the DNA matches it firmly. A row's size may be missing; if present it is once, few, many or a size class.

>TRBV19|NA|NA|TRBJ1-2
TGTGCCAGTAGTGCAGGGATTCGCGGCTACACCTTC
CASSAGIRGYTF
>TRBV20-1|NA|few|TRBJ1-2
TGCAGTGCTTCCCCCTCGGGGGTGACTGGCTACACCTTC
CSASPSGVTGYTF
>TRBV11-2|NA|NA|TRBJ2-2
TGTGCCAGCAGCTCGGGGCCAACCGCCGGGGAGCTGTTTTTT
CASSSGPTAGELFF
>TRBV24-1|TRBD2|NA|TRBJ2-1
TGTGCCACCAGTGGGTTTAGCGGGAGGGCCGTGGATAATGAGCAGTTCTTC
CATSGFSGRAVDNEQFF
>TRBV28|NA|NA|TRBJ1-1
TGTGCCAGCAAGGGGCCGGGAAGCACTGAAGCTTTCTTT
CASKGPGSTEAFF
>TRBV29-1|TRBD1|NA|TRBJ1-5
TGCAGCGTTGAGGCAGGGGGAGGCAATCAGCCCCAGCATTTT
CSVEAGGGNQPQHF
>TRBV12-3/TRBV12-4|TRBD2|few|TRBJ2-3
TGTGCCAGCAGTAGGACTAGCGGGGGCCCCACAGATACGCAGTATTTT
CASSRTSGGPTDTQYF
>TRBV2|TRBD1|NA|TRBJ2-7
TGTGCCAGCAGTCTCGCCGACAGGGCCGGCGAGCAGTACTTC
CASSLADRAGEQYF
>TRBV3-1|NA|NA|TRBJ2-7
TGTGCCAGCAGCCAAAGACGGATGGGCTCCTACGAGCAGTACTTC
CASSQRRMGSYEQYF
>TRBV7-2|NA|many|TRBJ2-3
TGTGCCAGCAGCTTACACGGGACAGATACGCAGTATTTT
CASSLHGTDTQYF
>TRBV6-6|TRBD1|NA|TRBJ2-7
TGTGCCAGCAGTACCCTAGGACAGGGGTCCTCCTACGAGCAGTACTTC
CASSTLGQGSSYEQYF
>TRBV20-1|TRBD2|few|TRBJ2-7
TGCAGTGCTAGAGATCCCCTGGGTAGCGGGAGCTACGAGCAGTACTTC
CSARDPLGSGSYEQYF
>TRBV20-1|NA|NA|TRBJ2-5
TGCAGTGCTAGAGACGGGCTCCAAGAGACCCAGTACTTC
CSARDGLQETQYF
>TRBV27|NA|NA|TRBJ1-5
TGTGCCAGCAGTTTTCCAGGTAGCAATCAGCACCAGCATTTT
CASSFPGSNQHQHF
>TRBV5-5|TRBD2|NA|TRBJ2-1
TGTGCCAGCAGCTCTCCTCCTAGCGGGAGCAAGAATGGGCAGTTCTTC
CASSSPPSGSKNGQFF
>TRBV19|NA|NA|TRBJ1-2
TGTGCCAGTAGAGGAGTGTGGGCAATCTATAACTATGGCTACACCTTC
CASRGVWAIYNYGYTF
>TRBV6-1|NA|NA|TRBJ1-5
TGTGCCAGCACCTCTCTTAGCAATCAGCCCCAGCATTTT
CASTSLSNQPQHF
>TRBV6-2/TRBV6-3|TRBD2|NA|TRBJ2-1
TGTGCCAGCATCGAAGGCGGGGGGGGTTACAATGAGCAGTTCTTC
CASIEGGGGYNEQFF
>TRBV7-3|NA|NA|TRBJ2-3
TGTGCCAGCAGCCCCTCCGTTTGGGAGACCACAGATACGCAGTATTTT
CASSPSVWETTDTQYF
>TRBV20-1|NA|few|TRBJ2-3
TGCAGTGGCAGGGATCGTGAGTCCTCGACCACAGATACGCAGTATTTT
CSGRDRESSTTDTQYF
>TRBV7-3|NA|many|TRBJ2-1
TGTGCCAGCAGCTCAGGGAACTCCTACAATGAGCAGTTCTTC
CASSSGNSYNEQFF
>TRBV3-1|NA|many|TRBJ2-5
TGTGCCAGCAGCCAAGATTCGCGAGAGACCCAGTACTTC
CASSQDSRETQYF
>TRBV29-1|NA|many|TRBJ2-7
TGCAGCGTTGAGGTCGGCAGGGGCCACTCTGGCGAGCAGTACTTC
CSVEVGRGHSGEQYF
>TRBV5-6|NA|NA|TRBJ1-2
TGTGCCAGCAGCTCGATTTCCTATGGCTACACCTTC
CASSSISYGYTF
>TRBV6-6|NA|NA|TRBJ1-2
TGTGCCAGCACCGACACCGGGTATGGCTACACCTTC
CASTDTGYGYTF
>TRBV7-2|TRBD2|few|TRBJ2-3
TGTGCCAGCAGCTTAGGAAGCGGGGCTAGTGGTACGCAGTATTTT
CASSLGSGASGTQYF
>TRBV5-1|NA|NA|TRBJ1-1
TGCGCCAGCAGCCGGGACACAAGAGAAGCTTTCTTT
CASSRDTREAFF
>TRBV20-1|TRBD1|few|TRBJ1-2
TGCAGTGCTTCCCGGGACAGCTATGGCTACACCTTC
CSASRDSYGYTF
>TRBV20-1|TRBD1|NA|TRBJ1-2
TGCAGTGCTAGAGAACTCCGGGGGACAGGGGGATTAAAGGACTATGGCTACACCTTC
CSARELRGTGGLKDYGYTF
>TRBV20-1|NA|few|TRBJ2-5
TGCAGTGCTCTGTACTTAGTACAAGAGAAGACCCAGTACTTC
CSALYLVQEKTQYF
>TRBV20-1|NA|NA|TRBJ2-1
TGCAGTGCTAGAGATCCCCTAGCAGTACCCTACAATGAGCAGTTCTTC
CSARDPLAVPYNEQFF
>TRBV20-1|NA|few|TRBJ2-7
TGCAGTGCTATAGGGGAGACCCCCTACGAGCAGTACTTC
CSAIGETPYEQYF
>TRBV10-2|NA|few|TRBJ2-7
TGCGCCAGCAGTGAGTCGTGGGGGCCCTACGAGCAGTACTTC
CASSESWGPYEQYF
>TRBV12-3/TRBV12-4|NA|NA|TRBJ1-5
TGTGCCAGCACCTTGGAAAGAGGCAATCAGCCCCAGCATTTT
CASTLERGNQPQHF
>TRBV4-1|NA|NA|TRBJ1-2
TGCGCCAGCAGCCAAGCCCCAGGGAGTGATGGCTACACCTTC
CASSQAPGSDGYTF
>TRBV6-5|TRBD2|NA|TRBJ2-1
TGTGCCAGCAGTTATTCGGGACTAGTTTTCAATGAGCAGTTCTTC
CASSYSGLVFNEQFF
>TRBV7-3|NA|NA|TRBJ2-2
TGTGCCAGCAGCTTAATTTACGACGGGGAGCTGTTTTTT
CASSLIYDGELFF
>TRBV18|NA|few|TRBJ1-5
TGTGCCAGCTCCCTCGAGGGCCCAGGGAAGTATCAGCCCCAGCATTTT
CASSLEGPGKYQPQHF
>TRBV28|TRBD1|once|TRBJ2-1
TGTGCCAGCAGTTTAACGCGGACAGGGGGGGGCCCCAATGAGCAGTTCTTC
CASSLTRTGGGPNEQFF
>TRBV20-1|TRBD2|few|TRBJ2-3
TGCAGTGCTAGCGGGTTAGCGGGAGGAACGCAGTATTTT
CSASGLAGGTQYF
>TRBV20-1|NA|NA|TRBJ1-6
TGCAGTGCCACCGGGACGGATAATTCACCCCTCCACTTT
CSATGTDNSPLHF
>TRBV3-1|NA|few|TRBJ2-3
TGTGCCAGCAGCCAAGAGGGCGGGGCGGCCACAGATACGCAGTATTTT
CASSQEGGAATDTQYF
>TRBV12-3/TRBV12-4|TRBD2|NA|TRBJ2-3
TGTGCCAGCAGTTCGGGAGGGGTGGACACAGATACGCAGTATTTT
CASSSGGVDTDTQYF
>TRBV6-1|TRBD1|few|TRBJ1-2
TGTGCCAGCAATCGGGACAGGGGGCTTGGCGGCTACACCTTC
CASNRDRGLGGYTF
>TRBV15|TRBD1|NA|TRBJ2-7
TGTGCCACCAGCAGAGATAGCAGGGGGCCTTCCGACGAGCAGTACTTC
CATSRDSRGPSDEQYF